This T cell receptor beta chain was observed in a study of blood T cell repertoires in COVID-19. Background on the study: PBMCs, B-cell-depleted T cells, or T cells were the source of the cDNA or gDNA that made up the material.

How the authors handled the data: Reference gene primer amplification gave nucleated cell count estimates. Sequenced by immunoSEQ multiplex PCR; TCRdb stores in-frame clones only, minus some. V and J calls and clone size are as listed in that table; D and trimming were resolved from the DNA. The sample yields about 27,000 clones, about 90% seen once. This receptor was obtained from a woman between 50 and 59 years old with active COVID-19. The sample comprised peripheral blood.

The chain's CDR3 is CASSNQGANTEAFF. Written as DNA, the CDR3 is TGTGCCAGCAGTAACCAGGGGGCAAACACTGAAGCTTTCTTT. The V gene is TRBV28, the J gene TRBJ1-1; TRBD1 aligns across 8 bases. Per germline, CDR1 MDHEN and CDR2 SYDVKM. The CDR3 runs 14 residues. The trim removed 5 bases at V and 2 bases at J, leaving 4 bases unmatched.